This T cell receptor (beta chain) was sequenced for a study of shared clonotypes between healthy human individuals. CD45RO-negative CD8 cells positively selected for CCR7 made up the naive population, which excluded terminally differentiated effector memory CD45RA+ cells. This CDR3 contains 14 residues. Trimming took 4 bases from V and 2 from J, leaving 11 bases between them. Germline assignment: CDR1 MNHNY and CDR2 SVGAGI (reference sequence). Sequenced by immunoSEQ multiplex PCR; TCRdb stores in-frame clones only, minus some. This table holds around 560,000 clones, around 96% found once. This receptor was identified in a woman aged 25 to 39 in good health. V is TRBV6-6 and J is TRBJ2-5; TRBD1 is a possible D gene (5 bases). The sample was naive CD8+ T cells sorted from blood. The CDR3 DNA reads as TGTGCCAGCAGTTCCCCGACAGAGCAAGAGACCCAGTACTTC. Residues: CASSSPTEQETQYF.